Following are 21 T cell receptor beta chains from one sample sequenced in a study of shared clonotypes between healthy human individuals. TCRdb's copy holds only in-frame clones and misses some; the assay was immunoSEQ multiplex PCR. The table records about 2.1 million clones, about 93% of them present only once. The naive CD8 fraction comprised CD45RO-negative cells positively selected for CCR7 and excluded terminally differentiated effector memory CD45RA+ cells. The sample consisted of naive CD8+ T cells from PBMCs. These receptors came from a man between 18 and 35 years old in good health. Some clones in this sample may be carry-over from other donors' samples.

The gene calls are TRBV7-9 and TRBJ2-7, with D possibly matching TRBD1 (7 bases). Deletions cut 4 bases from V and 0 bases from J, with 25 bases between. CDR3 length equals 19 residues. Per the germline V gene, CDR1 is SEHNR and CDR2 is FQNEAQ (reference sequence). The CDR3 region has the DNA TGTGCCAGCAGCTCCCCGGGACAGCGTAACCCGGGGGACTCCTACGAGCAGTACTTC. This gives the protein CASSSPGQRNPGDSYEQYF. The whole variable domain, filled in from reference TRBV7-9 and TRBJ2-7, reads DTGVSQNPRHKITKRGQNVTFRCDPISEHNRLYWYRQTLGQGPEFLTYFQNEAQLEKSRLLSDRFSAERPKGSFSTLEIQRTEQGDSAMYLCASSSPGQRNPGDSYEQYFGPGTRLTVT.

The rearrangement joins TRBV15 to TRBJ2-1, with 7 bases lining up with TRBD1. Germline V gene lookup returns CDR1 LNHNV and CDR2 YYDKDF (reference sequence). This CDR3 region has 15 residues. The V gene end was trimmed by 2 bases and the J gene end by 5 bases; junction bases not matched to a gene: 6. For the CDR3, the DNA is TGTGCCACCAGCAGAACAGGGGCCGGGCACAATGAGCAGTTCTTC. As protein: CATSRTGAGHNEQFF.

This chain connects TRBV27 to TRBJ2-7, with TRBD2 matching 7 bases. Germline CDR1 reads MNHEY; CDR2 reads SMNVEV (reference sequence). V lost 2 bases, J lost 3 bases, and 4 bases stayed unmatched. The CDR3 totals 14 residues. The CDR3 loop reads CASSLRPSGYEQYF. The CDR3, as DNA: TGTGCCAGCAGTTTAAGACCTAGCGGCTACGAGCAGTACTTC.

The chain joins TRBV27 to TRBJ2-3; D call uncertain. With 8 bases removed from V and 2 bases from J, the gap between germline ends came to 17 bases. The CDR3 extends over 15 amino acids. The germline CDR1 and CDR2 sequences are MNHEY and SMNVEV (reference sequence). The CDR3, as DNA: TGTGCCAGCTCCCGGAGTAATGGATTCACAGATACGCAGTATTTT. Translation gives CASSRSNGFTDTQYF.

The rearrangement uses TRBV11-3 and TRBJ2-5; TRBD2 matches at 9 bases. Losses at the gene ends were 1 base for V and 7 bases for J; bases not matched to a gene: 13. There are 17 residues in the CDR3. Per germline, CDR1 SGHNT and CDR2 YENEEA. The CDR3 is CASSLGLAGTYDGTQYF. The CDR3 coding sequence is TGTGCCAGCAGCTTAGGGCTAGCGGGAACATACGACGGGACCCAGTACTTC.

The J gene is TRBJ2-1, the V gene TRBV25-1; 12 bases agree with TRBD2. CDR1 MGHDK and CDR2 SYGVNS come from the germline V gene. With V trimmed by 4 bases and J by 5 bases, 3 bases remained unmatched. CDR3 length: 15 amino acids. Here the CDR3 DNA reads TGTGCCAGCAGTGGACTAGCGGGAGAGAACAATGAGCAGTTCTTC. It yields the protein CASSGLAGENNEQFF.

The V gene is TRBV4-1, the J gene TRBJ1-1, with 7 nucleotides matching TRBD1. The germline gives CDR1 MGHRA, CDR2 YSYEKL. J lost 5 bases, V lost 1 base, and 7 bases had no gene match. This CDR3 region has 15 residues. The CDR3 reads CASSQGQGLVTEAFF. CDR3 nucleotide sequence: TGCGCCAGCAGCCAAGGACAGGGATTGGTGACTGAAGCTTTCTTT.

J is TRBJ2-7 and V is TRBV28, with TRBD1 as a possible D gene (6 bases). CDR1 MDHEN and CDR2 SYDVKM come from the germline V gene. The V end lost 3 bases, the J end lost 0 bases, and 18 bases lay between the germline ends. This CDR3 contains 17 residues. The CDR3 is CASSFILRDTNSYEQYF. The CDR3 DNA is TGTGCCAGCAGTTTTATTCTCCGGGACACTAACTCCTACGAGCAGTACTTC.

The chain links TRBV27 to TRBJ2-7; D is possibly TRBD1 (5 bases). V lost 5 bases and J lost 5, with 22 bases in between. The CDR3 is made up of 16 amino acids. Per germline, CDR1 MNHEY and CDR2 SMNVEV (reference sequence). The CDR3 loop is CASSPRLPFLGDEQYF. CDR3 in DNA: TGTGCCAGCAGTCCACGATTACCGTTTTTAGGGGACGAGCAGTACTTC.

The chain uses TRBV7-9 and TRBJ1-1; perhaps TRBD1 as D (5 bases). The V gene lost 1 base and the J gene lost 4 bases, with 22 bases spanning the gap. The CDR3 has 18 amino acids. CDR1 is SEHNR, CDR2 FQNEAQ, per germline (reference sequence). CDR3 nucleotide sequence: TGTGCCAGCAGCTTAGTGGGGCGTAGAAGCCTTTTGGGCACTGAAGCTTTCTTT. Encoded protein: CASSLVGRRSLLGTEAFF.

V gene TRBV27 combines with J gene TRBJ2-7; 11 nucleotides agree with TRBD2. Germline CDR1 MNHEY, CDR2 SMNVEV (reference sequence). With 10 bases clipped from V and 6 bases from J, the junction kept 5 bases outside the gene matches. This CDR3 spans 12 amino acids. The CDR3 reads CATTGLAAEQYF. Written as DNA, the CDR3 is TGTGCCACCACGGGACTAGCGGCCGAGCAGTACTTC.

The chain combines TRBV15 with TRBJ2-7, with a possible D match to TRBD2 (5 bases). Trimming cost V 6 bases and J 1 base, with 10 bases left between them. The germline CDR1 and CDR2 sequences are LNHNV and YYDKDF (reference sequence). This CDR3 region has 13 residues. CDR3 sequence (DNA): TGTGCCACCAGAGGACTGAATTCCTACGAGCAGTACTTC. The encoded protein is CATRGLNSYEQYF.

J is TRBJ1-1 and V is TRBV6-6, with 9 bases that match TRBD1. V shed 0 bases, J shed 7 bases, and the junction held 6 bases outside the gene matches. Germline V gene data show CDR1 as MNHNY and CDR2 as SVGAGI (reference sequence). The CDR3 runs to 15 residues. CDR3 amino acids: CASSYSSGTGLEAFF. Written as DNA, the CDR3 is TGTGCCAGCAGTTACTCCTCCGGGACAGGGCTTGAAGCTTTCTTT.

Comment on this clone: Other DNA sequences of this sample code for an identical CDR3. The chain links TRBV29-1 to TRBJ2-2; 7 positions match TRBD2. Trimming removed 3 bases from V and 1 base from J; junction bases left unmatched: 14. CDR3 length: 18 residues. Germline V gene lookup returns CDR1 SQVTM and CDR2 ANQGSEA. This CDR3 reads CSVEMDQTKRGNTGELFF. CDR3 in DNA: TGCAGCGTTGAGATGGATCAGACTAAGCGGGGGAACACCGGGGAGCTGTTTTTT.

The rearrangement uses TRBV7-7 and TRBJ2-1; D remains unclear. CDR3 size: 15 residues. Germline assignment: CDR1 SSHAT and CDR2 FNYEAQ (reference sequence). Trimming took off 2 bases at V and 2 bases at J, with 10 bases between the two ends. CDR3 residues: CASSLRFGAYNEQFF. The CDR3 region has the DNA TGTGCCAGCAGCTTAAGGTTTGGGGCCTACAATGAGCAGTTCTTC. Full variable domain (remainder filled in from reference TRBV7-7 and TRBJ2-1): GAGVSQSPRYKVTKRGQDVTLRCDPISSHATLYWYQQALGQGPEFLTYFNYEAQPDKSGLPSDRFSAERPEGSISTLTIQRTEQRDSAMYRCASSLRFGAYNEQFFGPGTRLTVL.

This sequence joins TRBV5-4 and TRBJ2-1; 11 bases are a match to TRBD2. The CDR3 contains 16 residues. The ends lost 5 bases at V and 4 bases at J; junction bases unmatched: 8. In germline, CDR1 is SGHNT, CDR2 YYREEE (reference sequence). As DNA, the CDR3 is TGTGCCAGCAGGATTGGGGGACTAGCGGCTTACAATGAGCAGTTCTTC. It yields the protein CASRIGGLAAYNEQFF.

The chain uses TRBV2 and TRBJ1-2; D uncertain. V dropped 7 bases and J dropped 3 bases, with 12 bases sitting between them. CDR3 length: 13 amino acids. Germline values: CDR1 SNHLY, CDR2 FYNNEI. The CDR3 reads CASMSIRDYGYTF. As DNA, the CDR3 is TGTGCCAGCATGTCGATCCGGGACTATGGCTACACCTTC.

With regard to this clone: This same CDR3 is encoded by further DNA sequences in the sample. The chain has TRBV28 and TRBJ2-7; perhaps TRBD2 as D (5 bases). Germline V gene sequence: CDR1 MDHEN, CDR2 SYDVKM. The CDR3 contains 14 residues. V lost 2 bases and J lost 4, with 12 bases in between. The chain's CDR3 is CASSLRGRVYEQYF. CDR3 DNA: TGTGCCAGCAGTTTACGAGGGCGGGTTTACGAGCAGTACTTC.

The chain joins TRBV6-1 to TRBJ2-3; no reliable D call. This CDR3 contains 17 residues. V lost 2 bases, J lost 2 bases, and 17 bases lay in between. The germline V gene encodes CDR1 MNHNS and CDR2 SASEGT. The CDR3 region has the DNA TGTGCCAGCAGTGAACGTGGCCCTCCGACTTACACAGATACGCAGTATTTT. This codes for CASSERGPPTYTDTQYF.

V usage is TRBV27 and J usage is TRBJ2-1; TRBD2 matches at 9 bases. CDR1 and CDR2 (germline): MNHEY, SMNVEV (reference sequence). The CDR3 has 17 residues. J lost 2 bases, V lost 2 bases, and 7 bases had no gene match. The CDR3 bases are TGTGCCAGCAGTTTAATCGATGCGGGAGGGCCCTACAATGAGCAGTTCTTC. This sequence encodes CASSLIDAGGPYNEQFF.

This chain's CDR3 is CAIADLLDGYTF. CDR3 sequence (DNA): TGTGCCATCGCTGATCTTCTGGATGGCTACACCTTC. The gene calls are TRBV10-3 and TRBJ1-2; D gene uncertain. Germline V lookup: CDR1 ENHRY, CDR2 SYGVKD. CDR3 size: 12 residues. V lost 8 bases to trimming and J lost 6 bases, with 13 bases between them.